Listed here are 4 T cell receptor beta chains from one sample, sequenced in a study of identical twins. One entry per CDR3 protein results from TCRdb running MiXCR on the 5' RACE reads. This table has about 100,000 distinct CDR3 sequences, 5.9% appearing once. The sample consisted of memory T cells sorted from blood. The receptors were sampled from a woman aged 45-65 years in good health.

This clonotype was counted only a few times. The genes are TRBV5-1 and TRBJ2-2; 10 bases agree with TRBD1. The germline V gene encodes CDR1 SGHRS and CDR2 YFSETQ. Trimming at V came to 8 bases and at J to 6 bases, leaving 7 bases not matched to a gene. This CDR3 has 14 residues. CDR3 protein: CASIRDRGAGELFF. CDR3 bases: TGCGCCAGTATCCGGGACAGGGGCGCCGGGGAGCTGTTTTTT.

V and J are TRBV5-1 and TRBJ2-3, with a possible D match to TRBD2 (6 bases). Trimming took 4 bases from V and 3 from J, leaving 15 bases between them. Per the germline V gene, CDR1 is SGHRS and CDR2 is YFSETQ. There are 15 residues in the CDR3. CDR3 in amino acids: CASSPSSGLTDTQYF. The CDR3 region has the DNA TGCGCCAGCAGCCCGTCGAGCGGGTTGACAGATACGCAGTATTTT. Combining the CDR3 with reference TRBV5-1 and TRBJ2-3 gives the whole variable domain KAGVTQTPRYLIKTRGQQVTLSCSPISGHRSVSWYQQTPGQGLQFLFEYFSETQRNKGNFPGRFSGRQFSNSRSEMNVSTLELGDSALYLCASSPSSGLTDTQYFGPGTRLTVL.

This sequence joins TRBV3-1 and TRBJ2-2; TRBD2 matches at 14 bases. CDR1 is LGHDT and CDR2 is YNNKEL in the germline V gene (reference sequence). The CDR3 has 16 residues. J lost 7 bases, V lost 5 bases, and 6 bases had no gene match. The chain's CDR3 is CASSSGLAGEVGELFF. CDR3 coding DNA: TGTGCCAGCAGCTCGGGACTAGCGGGAGAGGTCGGGGAGCTGTTTTTT.

This clonotype was detected a few times. The V gene is TRBV19, the J gene TRBJ1-5; perhaps TRBD1 as D (6 bases). The CDR3 extends over 13 amino acids. Deletions cut 8 bases from V and 7 bases from J, with 15 bases between. The germline V gene encodes CDR1 LNHDA and CDR2 SQIVND (reference sequence). CDR3 sequence: CASHQGRLQPQHF. In nucleotides, the CDR3 is TGTGCCAGTCACCAGGGGAGGTTGCAGCCCCAGCATTTT.